This entry lists 14 T cell receptor beta chains sequenced from one sample in a study of CD8+CD57+ T cells in acquired aplastic anemia. Genomic DNA constituted the template upon which TCR beta VDJ and CDR3 profiling was performed. TCRdb recomputed calls from the reads with MiXCR, one row per CDR3 protein. The data hold roughly 300,000 distinct CDR3 sequences, with 45% to 65% observed a single time. Material: sorted CD4+, CD8+, or CD8+CD57+ T cells (not recorded which) from PBMCs. These receptors all stem from a human donor with severe aplastic anemia or a healthy control (not recorded which).

This clonotype was counted between two and nine times. This rearrangement joins TRBV18 to TRBJ1-6; D unclear. Germline loops: CDR1 KGHSH, CDR2 LQKENI. This CDR3 contains 18 residues. Trimming pared 0 bases from V and 7 bases from J, leaving 19 bases between. The CDR3 here is CASSPPKDSEGGNSPLHF. Here the CDR3 DNA reads TGTGCCAGCTCACCACCGAAGGACTCAGAAGGAGGGAATTCACCCCTCCACTTT.

This clonotype showed up many times. CDR3 residues: CASSSLLPGQLADTQYF. Written as DNA, the CDR3 is TGTGCCAGCAGCTCCTTACTTCCGGGACAACTGGCAGATACGCAGTATTTT. The J gene is TRBJ2-3, the V gene TRBV11-2; the D gene is possibly TRBD1 (6 bases). Germline CDR1 SGHAT, CDR2 FQNNGV. The V gene lost 4 bases and the J gene lost 4 bases, with 21 bases spanning the gap. The CDR3 length is 17 residues.

The rearrangement links TRBV7-2 to TRBJ2-3; D not resolved. Germline CDR1 SGHTA, CDR2 FQGNSA. This CDR3 spans 16 amino acids. V was cut by 4 bases and J by 2 bases, with 16 bases left in between. The DNA of the CDR3 is TGTGCCAGCAGCTCGAAGGGAAGGGTGAACACAGATACGCAGTATTTT. This codes for CASSSKGRVNTDTQYF.

This clonotype showed up many times. V and J are TRBV5-1 and TRBJ2-6; D gene ambiguous. Trimming left V 5 bases short and J 3 bases short, with 6 bases between. The germline CDR1 and CDR2 sequences are SGHRS and YFSETQ. This CDR3 has 13 residues. CDR3 protein: CASSTGGANVLTF. CDR3 nucleotide sequence: TGCGCCAGCAGTACCGGTGGGGCCAACGTCCTGACTTTC.

This chain connects TRBV19 to TRBJ1-1, with 9 nucleotides matching TRBD1. The V gene end was trimmed by 6 bases and the J gene end by 11 bases; junction bases not matched to a gene: 7. Germline values: CDR1 LNHDA, CDR2 SQIVND (reference sequence). CDR3 length: 12 amino acids. For the CDR3, the DNA is TGTGCCAGTAGGACAGACAGGGGGTATGCTTTCTTT. Translating it yields CASRTDRGYAFF.

Concerning this clonotype itself: This may stem from a read error, because a much larger clone lies one nucleotide away. This rearrangement joins TRBV24-1 to TRBJ1-5; tentative D call: TRBD1 (5 bases). CDR1 is KGHDR and CDR2 is SFDVKD in the germline V gene. Trimming stripped 6 bases from V and 0 bases from J, with 11 bases between. The CDR3 totals 15 residues. The CDR3: CATSPAGTSNQPQHF. The CDR3 DNA follows: TGTGCCACCAGTCCTGCAGGGACTAGCAATCAGCCCCAGCATTTT.

The chain has TRBV6-2 or TRBV6-3 and TRBJ1-2; D call uncertain. The germline V and J ends were trimmed by 5 bases and 3 bases, with 16 bases remaining between them. Germline V gene lookup returns CDR1 MNHEY and CDR2 SVGEGT. CDR3 length: 15 residues. CDR3 protein: CASSNGVWNYYGYTF. CDR3 nucleotides: TGTGCCAGCAGTAACGGGGTTTGGAACTACTATGGCTACACCTTC.

Ten or more counts support this clonotype. The chain combines TRBV28 with TRBJ2-7; tentatively, D is TRBD1 (5 bases). The germline V and J ends were trimmed by 3 bases and 9 bases, with 18 bases remaining between them. This CDR3 has 14 residues. Germline loops: CDR1 MDHEN, CDR2 SYDVKM. In DNA, the CDR3 is TGTGCCAGCAGTTTGGGCAGGGCAGGGCGTGGGCAGTACTTC. Translating gives CASSLGRAGRGQYF.

To note about this clonotype: This may be a read error, as it is one base from a much larger clone. As the CDR3 is not closed by the conserved phenylalanine or tryptophan, this likely results from a read error. V is TRBV24-1 and J is TRBJ1-6, with D uncertain. The CDR3 runs 11 residues. CDR1 and CDR2 from the germline V gene are KGHDR and SFDVKD. The V and J ends lost 2 bases and 8 bases respectively, with 0 bases between them. The CDR3 DNA follows: TGTGCCACCAGTGATTATTCACCCCTCCACCTT. This translates into CATSDYSPLHL.

The V gene is TRBV9, the J gene TRBJ2-5, with D hard to call. V was trimmed by 4 bases and J by 0 bases, leaving 13 bases between them. From germline, CDR1 is SGDLS and CDR2 YYNGEE. The CDR3 is 15 amino acids. The CDR3 nucleotides are TGTGCCAGCAGCCCTGTGGGCTTCTACCAAGAGACCCAGTACTTC. Translated, it gives CASSPVGFYQETQYF.

This clonotype has a count of ten or more. The chain is built from TRBV7-3 and TRBJ1-1, with unresolved D. Germline-derived CDR1 and CDR2 are SGHTA and FQGTGA. This CDR3 is 13 amino acids long. V lost 8 bases and J 0 bases, leaving 10 bases between the germline ends. This CDR3 is CASGRAVNTEAFF. CDR3 nucleotides: TGTGCCAGCGGGCGGGCCGTGAACACTGAAGCTTTCTTT.

The chain links TRBV4-3 to TRBJ2-5; TRBD2 matches 10 bases. The J call is in doubt because the DNA end fits TRBJ2-1 better. CDR1 and CDR2 from the germline V gene are LGHNA and YSLEER. The CDR3 spans 17 residues. The DNA for the CDR3 is TGCGCCAGCAGCCAAGGGACTAGCGGCACCTACTACAATGAGCAGTTCTTC. Translated, it gives CASSQGTSGTYYNEQFF.

This clonotype appeared once. The CDR3 region is CASSLGGINNEQFF. DNA of the CDR3: TGTGCCAGCAGCTTAGGGGGGATTAACAATGAGCAGTTCTTC. V is TRBV7-3 and J is TRBJ2-1, with D perhaps matching TRBD2 (6 bases). CDR1 and CDR2 (germline): SGHTA, FQGTGA. With 2 bases removed from V and 5 bases from J, the gap between germline ends came to 10 bases. The CDR3 runs 14 residues.

This clonotype has just one count. The CDR3 nucleotides are TGTGCCAGCAGCTTAAGAACTGATTATAATTCACCCCTCCACTTT. This gives the protein CASSLRTDYNSPLHF. V usage is TRBV7-6 and J usage is TRBJ1-6, with no clear D. CDR1 is SGHVS and CDR2 is FNYEAQ in the germline V gene. The CDR3 spans 15 residues. V was shortened by 2 bases and J by 4 bases, with 9 bases between the two germline ends.